This entry lists 13 T cell receptor beta chains sequenced from one sample in a study of blood T cell repertoires in COVID-19. TCRdb keeps only in-frame clones here, not all; method: immunoSEQ multiplex PCR. The sample carries about 180,000 clones, more than 70% recorded once. The sample was peripheral blood. The origin of the receptors is a woman aged 25 to 39 with acute or convalescent COVID-19.

This clone was seen just once. The rearrangement uses TRBV5-1 and TRBJ2-2; tentative D call: TRBD2 (6 bases). CDR3 length: 13 amino acids. The V gene lost 6 bases and the J gene lost 3 bases, with 9 bases spanning the gap. Germline CDR1 reads SGHRS; CDR2 reads YFSETQ. The CDR3 here is CASTLADTGELFF. The CDR3, as DNA: TGCGCCAGCACCTTAGCGGACACCGGGGAGCTGTTTTTT.

The chain employs TRBV5-1 and TRBJ2-7; D not resolved. CDR1 and CDR2 from the germline V gene are SGHRS and YFSETQ. Trimming removed 2 bases at V and 3 bases at J, with 9 bases between. The CDR3 has 13 residues. Here the CDR3 DNA reads TGCGCCAGCAGCTTATGGGCGAGCTACGAGCAGTACTTC. It is translated as CASSLWASYEQYF.

The chain is built from TRBV30 and TRBJ2-3; TRBD2 is a possible D gene (5 bases). The V gene lost 0 bases and the J gene lost 8 bases, with 9 bases spanning the gap. CDR1 GTSNPN and CDR2 SVGIG come from the germline V gene (reference sequence). CDR3 length: 12 residues. The CDR3 nucleotides read TGTGCCTGGAGTGTACTAGTCGGTACGCAGTATTTT. Residues: CAWSVLVGTQYF. Full variable domain (rest looked up from reference TRBV30 and TRBJ2-3): SQTIHQWPATLVQPVGSPLSLECTVEGTSNPNLYWYRQAAGRGLQLLFYSVGIGQISSEVPQNLSASRPQDRQFILSSKKLLLSDSGFYLCAWSVLVGTQYFGPGTRLTVL.

This clone was seen more than once but under ten times. V is TRBV5-1 and J is TRBJ2-3; TRBD1 aligns across 7 bases. V lost 4 bases to trimming and J lost 2 bases; unmatched junction nucleotides: 10. The CDR3 is 16 amino acids. In germline, CDR1 is SGHRS, CDR2 YFSETQ. The CDR3 DNA reads as TGCGCCAGCAGCCCGGGACAGACTTATAACACAGATACGCAGTATTTT. Protein: CASSPGQTYNTDTQYF.

DNA for the CDR3: TGTGCCAGCCTAGCCCAAGAGACCCAGTACTTC. It specifies CASLAQETQYF. V and J are TRBV7-8 and TRBJ2-5; possibly TRBD2 for D (5 bases). The germline CDR1 and CDR2 sequences are SGHVS and FQNEAQ. The germline V and J ends were trimmed by 8 bases and 1 base, with 5 bases remaining between them. CDR3 length: 11 amino acids.

With regard to this clone: Other DNA sequences within the sample encode an identical CDR3. CDR3 amino acids: CAWSRETQYF. Written as DNA, the CDR3 is TGTGCCTGGTCGAGGGAGACCCAGTACTTC. This chain joins TRBV30 and TRBJ2-5; no reliable D call. Trimming removed 5 bases from V and 5 bases from J, with 6 bases in between. Germline V lookup: CDR1 GTSNPN, CDR2 SVGIG (reference sequence). This CDR3 has 10 amino acids.

V gene TRBV6-5 combines with J gene TRBJ1-5; D gene ambiguous. Germline-derived CDR1 and CDR2 are MNHEY and SVGAGI. Trimming removed 7 bases at V and 0 bases at J, with 10 bases between. The CDR3 runs to 14 residues. CDR3: CASMVGASNQPQHF. DNA of the CDR3: TGTGCCAGCATGGTCGGAGCTAGCAATCAGCCCCAGCATTTT.

V and J are TRBV20-1 and TRBJ1-2; tentatively, D is TRBD1 (6 bases). CDR1 and CDR2 from the germline V gene are DFQATT and SNEGSKA (reference sequence). Trimming left V 6 bases short and J 5 bases short, with 10 bases between. CDR3 length: 11 residues. CDR3 residues: CSAIGQYGYTF. The CDR3 DNA is TGCAGTGCCATCGGACAGTATGGCTACACCTTC.

The J gene is TRBJ1-1, the V gene TRBV5-1; D gene ambiguous. The CDR3 sequence is 13 residues long. Germline CDR1 SGHRS, CDR2 YFSETQ. The ends were cut back, 7 bases at V and 4 bases at J, with 14 bases in the middle. The CDR3 coding sequence is TGCGCCAGCGGCCTCCAAGGAGTCACTGAAGCTTTCTTT. This translates into CASGLQGVTEAFF.

The chain joins TRBV24-1 to TRBJ1-5; no firm D call. Trimming removed 5 bases at V and 7 bases at J, with 11 bases between. Germline CDR1 is KGHDR and CDR2 is SFDVKD. The CDR3 is 13 residues long. The CDR3 sequence is CATSVGERQPQHF. The DNA for the CDR3 is TGTGCCACCAGTGTGGGCGAAAGACAGCCCCAGCATTTT.

The rearrangement joins TRBV19 to TRBJ1-5; no firm D call. V lost 4 bases, J lost 5 bases, and 6 bases lay in between. The CDR3 consists of 12 residues. Germline values: CDR1 LNHDA, CDR2 SQIVND (reference sequence). CDR3 coding DNA: TGTGCCAGTAGTAACAGCTATCAGCCCCAGCATTTT. It is translated as CASSNSYQPQHF.

There are a few counts of this clone. The rearrangement uses TRBV12-3 or TRBV12-4 and TRBJ2-1; no firm D call. Trimming took off 4 bases at V and 4 bases at J, with 8 bases between the two ends. The CDR3 runs to 13 residues. This chain's CDR3 is CASSSIQYNEQFF. The CDR3, as DNA: TGTGCCAGCAGTTCTATCCAATACAATGAGCAGTTCTTC.

The chain combines TRBV30 with TRBJ2-1, with a possible D match to TRBD2 (6 bases). V was shortened by 2 bases and J by 4 bases, with 12 bases between the two germline ends. Looked up from germline, CDR1 is GTSNPN and CDR2 is SVGIG (reference sequence). The CDR3 is made up of 14 amino acids. The CDR3 protein is CAWSSLAEYNEQFF. CDR3 in DNA: TGTGCCTGGAGTTCTTTAGCGGAGTACAATGAGCAGTTCTTC. Together with reference TRBV30 and TRBJ2-1, the CDR3 gives the full variable domain: SQTIHQWPATLVQPVGSPLSLECTVEGTSNPNLYWYRQAAGRGLQLLFYSVGIGQISSEVPQNLSASRPQDRQFILSSKKLLLSDSGFYLCAWSSLAEYNEQFFGPGTRLTVL.